The 17 T cell receptor beta chains in this list originate from one sample, sequenced in a study of T cells in Graves' hyperthyroidism and ophthalmopathy (dated by TCRdb to about 2019). Library preparation used multiplex PCR. The sequencer listed for this sample is Illumina HiSeq 2000. Amplification of TCR beta CDR3 regions was carried out from RNA transcripts. For the first round of RT-PCR on the TCR CDR3, the HTBI primer set was used together with the Qiagen OneStep RT-PCR kit. The public reads were reprocessed in TCRdb via fastp at Q25 and MiXCR, keeping in-frame beta chains. CDR3 protein duplicates are merged, each entry listing the most common genes and DNA. Present in this sample are about 420,000 distinct CDR3 sequences, around 15% of which were seen just once. The top ten clones comprise 5% to 6.5% of the sample. The sample comprised blood. The receptors derive from a woman under 30 with Graves' hyperthyroidism.

Comment on this clonotype: This clone may be a read error of a much larger clone one base away. The DNA for the CDR3 is TGTGCCAGCAGCTTGTTCGGGGTCTACGAGCAGTTCTTC. This codes for CASSLFGVYEQFF. V is TRBV5-4 and J is TRBJ2-1, with a possible D match to TRBD2 (5 bases). CDR1 SGHNT and CDR2 YYREEE come from the germline V gene (reference sequence). This CDR3 spans 13 amino acids. V was shortened by 1 base and J by 10 bases, with 12 bases between the two germline ends.

This rearrangement joins TRBV15 to TRBJ2-7; tentative D call: TRBD1 (7 bases). The CDR3 is 14 residues long. The germline V and J ends were trimmed by 5 bases and 6 bases, with 17 bases remaining between them. The germline CDR1 and CDR2 sequences are LNHNV and YYDKDF (reference sequence). The DNA of the CDR3 is TGTGCCACCAGCCGGGGACTGGGACAGCCCGAGCAGTACTTC. Protein: CATSRGLGQPEQYF.

This clonotype was detected many times. An end of the junction differs from the germline gene, which may be a read error. J is TRBJ2-1 and V is TRBV2, with no clear D. The V gene's germline CDR1 is SNHLY and CDR2 FYNNEI. This CDR3 is 11 amino acids long. In DNA, the CDR3 is TGTGCCAGCAGTGACTACGATGAGCAGTTCTTC. The encoded protein is CASSDYDEQFF.

The rearrangement links TRBV4-1 to TRBJ2-3; maybe TRBD1 (7 bases). Trimming removed 3 bases from V and 2 bases from J, with 15 bases in between. The CDR3 contains 16 residues. In germline, CDR1 is MGHRA, CDR2 YSYEKL. This CDR3 reads CASSQGGTANTDTQYF. The CDR3 coding sequence is TGCGCCAGCAGCCAGGGCGGGACAGCGAACACAGATACGCAGTATTTT.

The J gene is TRBJ2-3, the V gene TRBV11-1; D possibly corresponds to TRBD1 (5 bases). The CDR3 length is 15 residues. Germline V lookup: CDR1 SGHAT, CDR2 FQDESV (reference sequence). V shed 4 bases and J shed 0 bases, with 11 bases lying between them. In DNA form, the CDR3 reads TGTGCCAGCAGCTCGTCAGGGATAAGCACAGATACGCAGTATTTT. Its protein is CASSSSGISTDTQYF. The whole variable domain, remainder taken from reference TRBV11-1 and TRBJ2-3, is EAEVAQSPRYKITEKSQAVAFWCDPISGHATLYWYRQILGQGPELLVQFQDESVVDDSQLPKDRFSAERLKGVDSTLKIQPAELGDSAMYLCASSSSGISTDTQYFGPGTRLTVL.

In regard to this clonotype: A clone one base away is much larger, so this may be a read error. V is TRBV5-5 and J is TRBJ1-1; D might be TRBD1 (6 bases). The CDR3 runs 13 residues. Germline V gene sequence: CDR1 SGHKS, CDR2 YYEKEE (reference sequence). Trimming took 4 bases from V and 11 from J, leaving 18 bases between them. CDR3 sequence (DNA): TGTGCCAGCAGCCATACAGGGCCAGAGGGTGCTTTCTTT. Translation gives CASSHTGPEGAFF.

This rearrangement joins TRBV28 to TRBJ2-1; no definite D call. This CDR3 is built from 13 residues. Germline CDR1 and CDR2: MDHEN and SYDVKM. Trimming shortened V by 3 bases and J by 12 bases, and 15 bases separated the two germline ends. CDR3 sequence reads: CASSFQGQDGQFF. CDR3 sequence (DNA): TGTGCCAGCAGTTTCCAAGGCCAGGATGGGCAGTTCTTC.

This clonotype was counted at least ten times. This chain uses TRBV6-1 with TRBJ1-1; tentatively, D is TRBD1 (5 bases). Trimming took 10 bases from V and 2 from J, leaving 14 bases between them. Germline-derived CDR1 and CDR2 are MNHNS and SASEGT. The CDR3 runs 13 residues. DNA of the CDR3: TGTGCCACCTCGACAGTGGGAAACACTGAAGCTTTCTTT. Translation gives CATSTVGNTEAFF.

This clonotype was seen many times. V usage is TRBV7-3 and J usage is TRBJ2-1; TRBD1 matches at 10 bases. The CDR3 runs 15 residues. Trimming at V came to 5 bases and at J to 6 bases, leaving 7 bases not matched to a gene. The germline gives CDR1 SGHTA, CDR2 FQGTGA. DNA of the CDR3: TGTGCCAGCAGCGGCACCGGGACAGGGGTCAATGAGCAGTTCTTC. Translating gives CASSGTGTGVNEQFF.

Many counts were recorded for this clonotype. The chain has TRBV30 and TRBJ1-1; D not resolved. Deletions cut 4 bases from V and 0 bases from J, with 12 bases between. The CDR3 spans 14 residues. Germline V gives CDR1 GTSNPN, CDR2 SVGIG (reference sequence). CDR3 DNA sequence: TGTGCCTGGATGAGCGCGCCCCTGAACACTGAAGCTTTCTTT. It yields the protein CAWMSAPLNTEAFF.

This clonotype was counted many times. The chain recombines TRBV30 with TRBJ1-1; the D gene is possibly TRBD1 (5 bases). This CDR3 has 13 residues. CDR1 and CDR2 (germline): GTSNPN, SVGIG (reference sequence). Trimming removed 0 bases at V and 4 bases at J, with 9 bases between. Here the CDR3 reads CAWSVGRVTEAFF. As DNA, the CDR3 is TGTGCCTGGAGTGTGGGACGGGTCACTGAAGCTTTCTTT. Full variable domain (remainder filled in from reference TRBV30 and TRBJ1-1): SQTIHQWPATLVQPVGSPLSLECTVEGTSNPNLYWYRQAAGRGLQLLFYSVGIGQISSEVPQNLSASRPQDRQFILSSKKLLLSDSGFYLCAWSVGRVTEAFFGQGTRLTVV.

This clonotype was seen repeatedly, ten times or more. The chain has TRBV28 and TRBJ2-2; tentatively, D is TRBD1 (5 bases). The V gene lost 5 bases and the J gene lost 2 bases, with 9 bases spanning the gap. This CDR3 comprises 14 residues. CDR1 and CDR2 (germline): MDHEN, SYDVKM. DNA of the CDR3: TGTGCCAGCAGTGCAGGGTTAAACACCGGGGAGCTGTTTTTT. Residues: CASSAGLNTGELFF.

The chain recombines TRBV3-1 with TRBJ2-1; D is ambiguous. V was trimmed by 4 bases and J by 7 bases, leaving 14 bases between them. The CDR3 loop spans 14 amino acids. CDR1 is LGHDT and CDR2 is YNNKEL in the germline V gene (reference sequence). The CDR3 nucleotides are TGTGCCAGCAGCCGAGATACCCTGAGGAATGAGCAGTTCTTC. Translated: CASSRDTLRNEQFF.

The chain joins TRBV30 to TRBJ2-1; 16 nucleotides align to TRBD2. Germline assignment: CDR1 GTSNPN and CDR2 SVGIG (reference sequence). V shed 0 bases, J shed 8 bases, and the junction held 19 bases outside the gene matches. The CDR3 extends over 21 amino acids. The CDR3 here is CAWSVSPSVGLAGGPIYEQFF. DNA for the CDR3: TGTGCCTGGAGTGTTTCTCCCTCCGTGGGACTAGCGGGAGGGCCAATATATGAGCAGTTCTTC.

Ten or more counts support this clonotype. In DNA, the CDR3 is TGTGCCAGCAGTTCTAGCGGGAATACGCAGTATTTT. Amino acids: CASSSSGNTQYF. V is TRBV28 and J is TRBJ2-3; 9 bases map to TRBD2. Losses at the gene ends were 4 bases for V and 7 bases for J; bases not matched to a gene: 0. This CDR3 is 12 amino acids long. CDR1 and CDR2 (germline): MDHEN, SYDVKM.

This clonotype was seen ten or more times. The gene calls are TRBV27 and TRBJ2-1; perhaps TRBD1 as D (6 bases). V was shortened by 4 bases and J by 6 bases, with 13 bases between the two germline ends. The CDR3 length is 14 residues. CDR1 is MNHEY, CDR2 SMNVEV, per germline (reference sequence). The CDR3 here is CASSSLGQPNEQFF. CDR3 DNA sequence: TGTGCCAGCAGTTCCCTCGGACAGCCCAATGAGCAGTTCTTC.

This clonotype has a count of ten or more. The V gene is TRBV15, the J gene TRBJ1-1, with a possible D match to TRBD1 (6 bases). CDR1 is LNHNV, CDR2 YYDKDF, per germline (reference sequence). Trimming shortened V by 3 bases and J by 5 bases, and 16 bases separated the two germline ends. The CDR3 spans 15 residues. In DNA form, the CDR3 reads TGTGCCACCAGCAGGGAAACAGGGCGTGGGACTGAAGCTTTCTTT. Translating gives CATSRETGRGTEAFF.